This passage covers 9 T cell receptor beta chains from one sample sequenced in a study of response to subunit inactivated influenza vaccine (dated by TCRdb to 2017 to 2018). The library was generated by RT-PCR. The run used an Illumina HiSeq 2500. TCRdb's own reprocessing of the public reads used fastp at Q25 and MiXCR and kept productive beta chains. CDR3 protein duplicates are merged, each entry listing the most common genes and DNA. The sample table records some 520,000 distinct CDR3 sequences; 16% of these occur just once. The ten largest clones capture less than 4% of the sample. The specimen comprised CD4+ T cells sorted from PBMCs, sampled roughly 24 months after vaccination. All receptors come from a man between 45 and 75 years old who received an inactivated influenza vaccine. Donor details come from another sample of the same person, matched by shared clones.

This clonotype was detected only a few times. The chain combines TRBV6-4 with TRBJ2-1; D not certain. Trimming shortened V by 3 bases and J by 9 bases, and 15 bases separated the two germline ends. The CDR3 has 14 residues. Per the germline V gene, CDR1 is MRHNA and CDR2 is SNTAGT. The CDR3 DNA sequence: TGTGCCAGCAGTGATGAATTGGGGTCGGGTGAGCAGTTCTTC. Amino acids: CASSDELGSGEQFF.

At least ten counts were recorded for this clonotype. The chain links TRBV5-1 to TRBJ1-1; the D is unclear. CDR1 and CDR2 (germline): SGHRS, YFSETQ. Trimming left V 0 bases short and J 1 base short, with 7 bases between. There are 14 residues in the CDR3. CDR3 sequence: CASSLGQPNTEAFF. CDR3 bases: TGCGCCAGCAGCTTGGGGCAGCCGAACACTGAAGCTTTCTTT.

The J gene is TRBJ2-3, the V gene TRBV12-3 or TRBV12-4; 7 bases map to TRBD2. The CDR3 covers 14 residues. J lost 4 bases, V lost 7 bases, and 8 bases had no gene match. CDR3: CASTPSTSPDTQYF. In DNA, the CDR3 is TGTGCCAGCACCCCCTCGACTAGCCCAGATACGCAGTATTTT.

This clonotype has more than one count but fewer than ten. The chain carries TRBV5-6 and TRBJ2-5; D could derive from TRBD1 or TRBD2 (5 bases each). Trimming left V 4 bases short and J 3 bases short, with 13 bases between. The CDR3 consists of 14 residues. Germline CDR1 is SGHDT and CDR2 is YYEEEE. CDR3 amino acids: CASSRTGAKETQYF. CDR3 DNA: TGTGCCAGCAGCCGAACCGGGGCCAAAGAGACCCAGTACTTC.

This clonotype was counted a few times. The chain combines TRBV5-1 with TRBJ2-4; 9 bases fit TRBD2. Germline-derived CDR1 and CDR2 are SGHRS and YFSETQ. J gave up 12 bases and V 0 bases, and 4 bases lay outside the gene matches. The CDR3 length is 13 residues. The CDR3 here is CASSLVFSGSQYF. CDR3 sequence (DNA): TGCGCCAGCAGCTTGGTATTTAGCGGGAGTCAGTACTTC.

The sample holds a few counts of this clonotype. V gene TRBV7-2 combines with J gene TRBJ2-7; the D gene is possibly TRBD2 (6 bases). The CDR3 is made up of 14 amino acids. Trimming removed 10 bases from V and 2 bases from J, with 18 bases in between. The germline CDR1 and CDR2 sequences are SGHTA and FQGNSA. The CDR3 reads CATRGGGGPYEQYF. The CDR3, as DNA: TGTGCCACCCGGGGTGGGGGAGGCCCCTACGAGCAGTACTTC.

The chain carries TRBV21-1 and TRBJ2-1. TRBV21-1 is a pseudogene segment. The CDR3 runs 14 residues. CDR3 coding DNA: TGTGCCAGCAGCAAAGTCCGTCGGGGCAATGAGCAGTTCTTC. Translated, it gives CASSKVRRGNEQFF.

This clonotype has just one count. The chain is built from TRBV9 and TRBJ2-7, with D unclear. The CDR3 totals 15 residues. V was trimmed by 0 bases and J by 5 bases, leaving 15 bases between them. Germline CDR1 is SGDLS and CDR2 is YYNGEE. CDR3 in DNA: TGTGCCAGCAGCGTAGGCCCAAAAGGCTGGCACGAGCAGTACTTC. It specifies CASSVGPKGWHEQYF.

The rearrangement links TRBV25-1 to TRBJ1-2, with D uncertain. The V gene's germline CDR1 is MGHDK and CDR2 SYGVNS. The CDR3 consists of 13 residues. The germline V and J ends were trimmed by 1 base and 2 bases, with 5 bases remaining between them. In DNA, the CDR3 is TGTGCCAGCAGTGAATCGAGGAACTATGGCTACACCTTC. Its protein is CASSESRNYGYTF.